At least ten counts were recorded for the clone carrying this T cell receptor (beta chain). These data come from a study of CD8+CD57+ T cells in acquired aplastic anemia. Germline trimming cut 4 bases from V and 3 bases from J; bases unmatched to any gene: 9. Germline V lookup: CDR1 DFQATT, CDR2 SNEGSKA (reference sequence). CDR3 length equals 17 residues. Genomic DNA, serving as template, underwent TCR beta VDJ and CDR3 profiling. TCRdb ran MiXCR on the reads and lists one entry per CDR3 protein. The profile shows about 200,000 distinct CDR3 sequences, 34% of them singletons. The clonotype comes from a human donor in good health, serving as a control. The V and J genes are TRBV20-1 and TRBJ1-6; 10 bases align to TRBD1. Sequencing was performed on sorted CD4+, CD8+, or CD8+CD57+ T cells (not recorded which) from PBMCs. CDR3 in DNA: TGCAGTGCTAAGCCCGGGACAGGGGATGGCTATAATTCACCCCTCCACTTT. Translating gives CSAKPGTGDGYNSPLHF.